This T cell receptor beta chain came from a study of blood T cell repertoires in COVID-19. The wider study: The samples span acute and convalescent COVID-19 from the United States, Italy and Spain. Sources were T cells, B-cell-depleted T cells, or PBMCs; the material itself was cDNA or gDNA.

Per the study methods: The assay estimated nucleated cells by amplifying reference gene primers. Generated by immunoSEQ multiplex PCR, the TCRdb table keeps only in-frame clones and is missing some. D and trimming were read from the DNA, whereas the V and J calls and clone size are those reported in that table. The table lists about 170,000 clones, around 89% of them singletons. The germline V gene encodes CDR1 SGHTA and CDR2 FQGNSA. This CDR3 contains 18 residues. The V and J ends lost 7 bases and 0 bases respectively, with 23 bases between them. This chain uses TRBV7-2 with TRBJ2-3; perhaps TRBD1 as D (6 bases). Sequenced sample: peripheral blood. This clonotype was obtained from a man aged 45 to 65 who had recovered from COVID-19. For the CDR3, the DNA is TGTGCCAGCAACCTCGGACAGAGGGTTATGATTAGCACAGATACGCAGTATTTT. Translated: CASNLGQRVMISTDTQYF.